These 27 T cell receptor beta chains were sequenced from one sample in a study of shared clonotypes between healthy human individuals. TCRdb keeps only in-frame clones here, not all; method: immunoSEQ multiplex PCR. This table holds fewer than 600,000 clones, less than 85% found once. The sequencing sample was made of PBMCs. The receptors derive from a woman aged 40 to 50 in good health. Some clones in this sample may be carry-over from other donors' samples.

The chain is built from TRBV6-5 and TRBJ2-7, with TRBD2 matching 13 bases. The junction had 8 bases not matched to a gene; V was cut back by 6 bases and J by 6 bases. From germline, CDR1 is MNHEY and CDR2 SVGAGI. The CDR3 extends over 15 amino acids. The DNA of the CDR3 is TGTGCCAGCAGCGCCGGGACTAGCGGGATTCGCGAGCAGTACTTC. It yields the protein CASSAGTSGIREQYF.

J is TRBJ2-1 and V is TRBV7-3; 10 bases match TRBD2. Germline-derived CDR1 and CDR2 are SGHTA and FQGTGA. V was clipped by 5 bases and J by 7 bases; unmatched bases: 8. This CDR3 contains 15 residues. The CDR3 bases are TGTGCCAGCAGCCGATCTAGCGGGAGTGGGAATGAGCAGTTCTTC. Translation gives CASSRSSGSGNEQFF.

The chain couples TRBV6-4 to TRBJ2-1; D gene ambiguous. The CDR3 runs to 14 residues. Trimming cost V 3 bases and J 4 bases, with 10 bases left between them. The V gene's germline CDR1 is MRHNA and CDR2 SNTAGT. In DNA, the CDR3 is TGTGCCAGCAGTGAAGACGGGCTATACAATGAGCAGTTCTTC. Translating it yields CASSEDGLYNEQFF.

This clone has a single count. This rearrangement joins TRBV7-9 to TRBJ2-7; 13 bases fit TRBD2. The CDR3 is 15 residues long. The ends lost 5 bases at V and 5 bases at J; junction bases unmatched: 6. Germline assignment: CDR1 SEHNR and CDR2 FQNEAQ (reference sequence). The CDR3 nucleotides read TGTGCCAGCAGCATGACTAGCGGGAGGTTCCACGAGCAGTACTTC. Translating it yields CASSMTSGRFHEQYF.

The V and J genes are TRBV10-2 and TRBJ1-6; a weak D match, TRBD1 (5 bases). The V and J ends lost 5 bases and 4 bases respectively, with 21 bases between them. CDR3 length: 18 amino acids. CDR1 is WSHSY and CDR2 is SAAADI in the germline V gene. CDR3 coding DNA: TGCGCCAGCAGTTCTGAAGAATGGGGGTTCCCGTATAATTCACCCCTCCACTTT. As protein: CASSSEEWGFPYNSPLHF.

This clone was picked up many times. The V and J genes are TRBV29-1 and TRBJ2-1, with TRBD2 matching 13 bases. The V gene's germline CDR1 is SQVTM and CDR2 ANQGSEA. Germline trimming cut 7 bases from V and 7 bases from J; bases unmatched to any gene: 4. This CDR3 is 13 amino acids long. The CDR3: CSGQLAGGNEQFF. In nucleotides, the CDR3 is TGCAGCGGGCAACTAGCGGGAGGGAATGAGCAGTTCTTC.

This clone was seen once. The gene calls are TRBV7-6 and TRBJ2-5; D might be TRBD2 (5 bases). The CDR3 consists of 15 residues. CDR1 is SGHVS and CDR2 is FNYEAQ in the germline V gene. The ends were cut back, 5 bases at V and 7 bases at J, with 20 bases in the middle. CDR3 sequence (DNA): TGTGCCAGCAGCCCTCGCTATCGAGAGGGTTGGACCCAGTACTTC. Translating it yields CASSPRYREGWTQYF.

The rearrangement uses TRBV10-3 and TRBJ2-7; D may be TRBD1 (6 bases). V was trimmed by 9 bases and J by 0 bases, leaving 15 bases between them. Germline V lookup: CDR1 ENHRY, CDR2 SYGVKD. This CDR3 is 14 amino acids long. CDR3 residues: CAISPGQNSYEQYF. CDR3 coding DNA: TGTGCCATTTCCCCGGGACAAAACTCCTACGAGCAGTACTTC.

The V call is TRBV28, the J call TRBJ2-3; 10 bases map to TRBD1. Germline CDR1 and CDR2: MDHEN and SYDVKM. The CDR3 contains 16 residues. Unmatched junction bases numbered 14, after V lost 9 bases and J lost 5 bases. CDR3 nucleotide sequence: TGTGCCAGTTCCGGGAGGGACAGGGGTACCATAGATACGCAGTATTTT. This translates into CASSGRDRGTIDTQYF.

This clone turned up a few times. This chain uses TRBV18 with TRBJ2-7; maybe TRBD2 (6 bases). The CDR3 totals 14 residues. Trimming took off 3 bases at V and 6 bases at J, with 15 bases between the two ends. Per germline, CDR1 KGHSH and CDR2 LQKENI. The CDR3 nucleotides read TGTGCCAGCTCACCGACTAGAGAGTCGTCCGAGCAGTACTTC. This sequence encodes CASSPTRESSEQYF.

The gene calls are TRBV7-2 and TRBJ2-7; 7 positions agree with TRBD1. Germline CDR1 is SGHTA and CDR2 is FQGNSA. The CDR3 runs 14 residues. Losses at the gene ends were 5 bases for V and 0 bases for J; bases not matched to a gene: 4. The CDR3 region is CASSPRGSSYEQYF. For the CDR3, the DNA is TGTGCCAGCAGCCCCAGGGGGTCCTCCTACGAGCAGTACTTC.

As DNA, the CDR3 is TGTGCCAGCAGTTCGAGGGGTCGGGGCAATCAGCCCCAGCATTTT. It encodes CASSSRGRGNQPQHF. The chain has TRBV27 and TRBJ1-5, with D possibly being TRBD1 (5 bases). Germline V gene data show CDR1 as MNHEY and CDR2 as SMNVEV (reference sequence). This CDR3 has 15 amino acids. The V and J ends lost 4 bases and 2 bases respectively, with 12 bases between them.

V gene TRBV28 combines with J gene TRBJ2-7; 10 bases map to TRBD2. Germline V gene data show CDR1 as MDHEN and CDR2 as SYDVKM. The CDR3 contains 14 residues. With 7 bases clipped from V and 4 bases from J, the junction kept 7 bases outside the gene matches. In DNA, the CDR3 is TGTGCCAGCACCCCAGCGGGAGGGGGGTACGAGCAGTACTTC. Its translation: CASTPAGGGYEQYF. The full variable domain, its missing parts supplied by reference TRBV28 and TRBJ2-7, is DVKVTQSSRYLVKRTGEKVFLECVQDMDHENMFWYRQDPGLGLRLIYFSYDVKMKEKGDIPEGYSVSREKKERFSLILESASTNQTSMYLCASTPAGGGYEQYFGPGTRLTVT.

The rearrangement joins TRBV9 to TRBJ2-7; no clear D gene. The CDR3 sequence is 15 residues long. CDR1 is SGDLS and CDR2 is YYNGEE in the germline V gene. Trimming stripped 0 bases from V and 2 bases from J, with 12 bases between. The DNA of the CDR3 is TGTGCCAGCAGCGTAGGAATAGCTTGGGCCTACGAGCAGTACTTC. Its protein is CASSVGIAWAYEQYF.

This clone was seen ten or more times. The CDR3 region is CASNSGEAPPGELFF. Written as DNA, the CDR3 is TGTGCCAGCAATTCCGGGGAGGCTCCCCCCGGGGAGCTGTTTTTT. The rearrangement links TRBV6-1 to TRBJ2-2; tentatively, D is TRBD2 (6 bases). The V gene's germline CDR1 is MNHNS and CDR2 SASEGT. The CDR3 spans 15 residues. Trimming shortened V by 7 bases and J by 6 bases, and 18 bases separated the two germline ends.

This clone showed up just a few times. The rearrangement links TRBV19 to TRBJ2-7; 9 bases agree with TRBD1. The CDR3 extends over 15 amino acids. Germline V gene data show CDR1 as LNHDA and CDR2 as SQIVND (reference sequence). V shed 6 bases, J shed 1 base, and the junction held 7 bases outside the gene matches. The CDR3 region has the DNA TGTGCCAGTAGCCATCCGGGACAGGGATCCTACGAGCAGTACTTC. Its translation: CASSHPGQGSYEQYF. Together with reference TRBV19 and TRBJ2-7, the CDR3 gives the full variable domain: DGGITQSPKYLFRKEGQNVTLSCEQNLNHDAMYWYRQDPGQGLRLIYYSQIVNDFQKGDIAEGYSVSREKKESFPLTVTSAQKNPTAFYLCASSHPGQGSYEQYFGPGTRLTVT.

The genes are TRBV5-1 and TRBJ1-1, with D possibly being TRBD1 (5 bases). CDR1 and CDR2 (germline): SGHRS, YFSETQ. V lost 1 base and J lost 0, with 10 bases in between. This CDR3 region has 15 residues. This CDR3 is CASSLQGTLNTEAFF. CDR3 DNA sequence: TGCGCCAGCAGCTTGCAGGGAACCCTGAACACTGAAGCTTTCTTT.

The rearrangement joins TRBV6-1 to TRBJ2-1, with 7 positions matching TRBD2. The CDR3 totals 16 residues. Germline CDR1 and CDR2: MNHNS and SASEGT. V dropped 3 bases and J dropped 10; count of bases not matched to a gene: 15. The CDR3 DNA reads TGTGCCAGCAGTGAGCTTCCTCGGGACTATCTACGGGAGCAGTTCTTC. It translates to CASSELPRDYLREQFF.

This clone occurred a few times. The chain combines TRBV6-4 with TRBJ2-2; 7 bases agree with TRBD1. Germline V gene lookup returns CDR1 MRHNA and CDR2 SNTAGT. J was trimmed by 2 bases and V by 2 bases; bases with no gene match: 2. The CDR3 runs to 15 residues. The CDR3 bases are TGTGCCAGCAGTGACAGGGGGCCTAACACCGGGGAGCTGTTTTTT. Its translation is CASSDRGPNTGELFF.

With regard to this clone: The same CDR3 can be traced to other DNA sequences in this sample. The V call is TRBV5-1, the J call TRBJ2-2; perhaps TRBD1 as D (5 bases). The V gene lost 4 bases and the J gene lost 1 base, with 8 bases spanning the gap. The germline V gene has CDR1 SGHRS and CDR2 YFSETQ. CDR3 length: 14 amino acids. This chain's CDR3 is CASSLDRNTGELFF. The DNA of the CDR3 is TGCGCCAGCAGCCTTGACAGGAACACCGGGGAGCTGTTTTTT.

V usage is TRBV7-9 and J usage is TRBJ1-6, with 9 bases aligning to TRBD1. Losses at the gene ends were 5 bases for V and 5 bases for J; bases not matched to a gene: 4. The CDR3 is 15 amino acids. Germline V gene lookup returns CDR1 SEHNR and CDR2 FQNEAQ (reference sequence). The DNA of the CDR3 is TGTGCCAGCAGCCCCGGGACAGGGAATAATTCACCCCTCCACTTT. Translated, it gives CASSPGTGNNSPLHF.

The chain links TRBV19 to TRBJ2-2, with TRBD2 identical over 8 bases. After removal of 6 bases from V and 4 bases from J, the junction contained 10 bases not matched to a gene. CDR1 is LNHDA, CDR2 SQIVND, per germline (reference sequence). This CDR3 region has 16 residues. DNA for the CDR3: TGTGCCAGTAGCCGTACTAGCGGACTCACCACCGGGGAGCTGTTTTTT. It codes for CASSRTSGLTTGELFF.

This clone was seen only a few times. V usage is TRBV7-9 and J usage is TRBJ2-1, with 10 nucleotides matching TRBD2. The germline CDR1 and CDR2 sequences are SEHNR and FQNEAQ (reference sequence). The J segment lost 5 bases and the V segment lost 4 bases, leaving 5 bases of the junction unmatched. CDR3 length: 15 residues. The CDR3 DNA reads as TGTGCCAGCAGCTACCGGACTAGCGGACACAATGAGCAGTTCTTC. It specifies CASSYRTSGHNEQFF.

This rearrangement joins TRBV5-1 to TRBJ1-1; D is unclear. Germline lookup yields CDR1 SGHRS and CDR2 YFSETQ. Trimming pared 0 bases from V and 1 base from J, leaving 7 bases between. CDR3 size: 14 residues. In nucleotides, the CDR3 is TGCGCCAGCAGCTTGGAGGTGTCGAACACTGAAGCTTTCTTT. Its translation is CASSLEVSNTEAFF.

The gene calls are TRBV18 and TRBJ2-7; TRBD2 aligns across 9 bases. Looked up from germline, CDR1 is KGHSH and CDR2 is LQKENI. V gave up 6 bases and J gave up 7 bases; unmatched junction bases: 19. This CDR3 is built from 17 residues. The CDR3 region is CASSPTARREGRVEQYF. The CDR3 DNA sequence: TGTGCCAGCTCCCCCACCGCGCGGCGGGAGGGCCGGGTAGAGCAGTACTTC.

The chain couples TRBV7-9 to TRBJ1-1; D is possibly TRBD1 (5 bases). Germline CDR1 is SEHNR and CDR2 is FQNEAQ (reference sequence). CDR3 length: 13 residues. Trimming shortened V by 2 bases and J by 3 bases, and 7 bases separated the two germline ends. CDR3 bases: TGTGCCAGCAGCTTACAGGGCCACACTGAAGCTTTCTTT. This translates into CASSLQGHTEAFF.

CDR3 sequence reads: CASSHRTGLYEQYF. The CDR3 region has the DNA TGCGCCAGCAGTCACCGGACCGGACTTTACGAGCAGTACTTC. This chain links TRBV4-3 with TRBJ2-7, with D possibly TRBD2 on 5 matching bases. The CDR3 contains 14 residues. The V and J ends lost 6 bases and 4 bases respectively, with 16 bases between them. The V gene's germline CDR1 is LGHNA and CDR2 YSLEER.